This TCR beta chain derives from a study of T-cell reconstitution after alpha-beta-depleted transplantation in children. Library preparation (for TCRbeta) was performed with unique molecular identifiers. Via MiXCR, TCRdb re-called the PCR reads, giving one row per CDR3 protein. The table shows around 700,000 distinct CDR3 sequences, with 10% to 15% occurring only once. This clonotype was observed at least ten times. Its antigen remains unknown. Study observations and caveats: T-cell counts and diversity at one year post-transplant came mainly from newly produced T cells. Surviving thymic progenitors and recipient T cells were the source of high TCRbeta diversity at day 60 in some patients. Reportedly, only several hundred clones from non-depleted graft cells drove alpha-beta T-cell counts at about two months.

This receptor was obtained from a girl aged 2-10 years with congenital amegakaryocytic thrombocytopenia, due to receive a stem cell transplant. Sequencing used PBMCs, obtained before TCRalphabeta/CD19-depleted stem cell transplant.

CDR3 loop: CSILRPPGSTDTQYF. The DNA for the CDR3 is TGCAGCATCTTACGTCCTCCCGGGAGCACAGATACGCAGTATTTT. The chain is built from TRBV29-1 and TRBJ2-3; D ambiguous. The CDR3 is made up of 15 amino acids. V shed 8 bases and J shed 0 bases, with 18 bases lying between them. Germline lookup yields CDR1 SQVTM and CDR2 ANQGSEA.